One T cell receptor (beta chain) is described in this entry. Its target antigen remains unknown. No per-base quality is available; no much larger clone lies one base away. Ophthalmopathy patients had moderately to severely active disease, Clinical Activity Score of at least 3, NOSPECS grade of at least 4, and duration under 3 months. Patients with uncontrolled infections, other autoimmune diseases, pregnancy or lactation were excluded. Clinical symptoms, serum thyroxine and TRAb, thyroid ultrasound, and orbital computed tomography formed the basis for the diagnoses. Ficoll-Paque density gradient centrifugation was used to isolate PBMCs from around 10 ml of fresh peripheral blood. Total RNA was extracted using Trizol reagent, and RNA quality was assessed on an Agilent 2100 Bioanalyzer. The TCR beta CDR3 regions were amplified from RNA transcripts. The first round of RT-PCR for the TCR CDR3 was performed with the HTBI primer set and the Qiagen OneStep RT-PCR kit. Libraries were constructed in a second round of multiplex PCR, after which size selection and purification were carried out. Libraries were sequenced paired-end with 100 bp reads on an Illumina HiSeq2000. On the authors' methods: SOAPnuke was used to process the raw data, with reads discarded if the reads contained adapters or uncalled bases, had a mean Phred below 15, or lacked an exact constant-primer or identifier match. COPE v1.2.5 was used to merge high-quality paired reads, and clonotypes were defined as unique nucleotide sequences. MiTCR v1.1 was used to align the clonotypes against IMGT TRBV, TRBD and TRBJ reference segments. Only V-J combinations with frequency above 0.0001, covering 99% to 99.2% of repertoires, were analysed. The TCS score was defined as F50 (clonal expansion) divided by E x V (chaos), with BLOSUM62-based TCRdist calculated between CDR3 peptides within each V-J. Welch's t-statistics and random forest reduced around 520 V-J features to roughly 13, which were used in a naive Bayes classifier (R e1071). TCRdb took the public reads, trimmed them with fastp at Q25, ran MiXCR for clone calling and kept in-frame beta chains. A single entry per CDR3 protein holds the most common genes and DNA from its merged rows. The V and J calls follow TCRdb's processing rather than the paper's. The sample contains about 500,000 distinct CDR3 sequences, roughly 15% of them found a single time. The ten largest clones add up to 25% to 35% of the sample.

This sample is drawn from a study of T cells in Graves' hyperthyroidism and ophthalmopathy (dated by TCRdb to between 2018 and 2021). Context from the whole study: Peripheral blood samples were taken at initial diagnosis, before any treatment was given. To identify TCR V-J signatures that set the groups apart, the researchers used a discovery cohort of 100 patients, made up of around 42 with Graves' ophthalmopathy and approximately 57 with stable Graves' hyperthyroidism. Whether ophthalmopathy could be predicted prospectively was tested in an independent validation cohort made up of 18 to 20 hyperthyroidism patients plus 17 patients who later progressed to ophthalmopathy. For training and testing, the 100 or so patients in the discovery cohort were randomly divided in a 7:3 ratio. Thyroid tissue and blood T-cell repertoires from six Graves' hyperthyroidism patients were also compared in the study. After sampling, hyperthyroidism patients received methimazole starting at 30 mg daily, and ophthalmopathy patients received high-dose intravenous methylprednisolone. According to the paper, TCR Vbeta CDR3 sequencing was carried out on approximately 140 peripheral blood samples, which came from around 43 ophthalmopathy, about 75 hyperthyroidism and approximately 17 progressor patients. Overall study outcomes, separate from this receptor: During validation, the model predicted progression to ophthalmopathy a median of around 7 months ahead of onset, with approximately 70% sensitivity and about 72% specificity. Ophthalmopathy was separated from stable hyperthyroidism by a 13 V-J signature model, with approximately 90% sensitivity and roughly 81% specificity obtained in cross-validation and 80%/75% obtained in testing. Most expanded thyroid clonotypes (frequency above 0.001) were also detected in blood, suggesting blood repertoires may reflect thyroid immune responses. Sample size was not statistically predetermined, and investigators were not blinded to group allocation.

Looking up the germline V gene (reference sequence) yields CDR1 WNHNN and CDR2 SYGVQD. The CDR3 sequence holds 14 residues, the cysteine and phenylalanine included. The CDR3 DNA has 42 bases and is translated from base 1. V gives up 10 bases and J gives up 2 bases, and the segment between their germline ends measures 14 bases. This receptor chain uses TRBV10-1 and TRBJ2-2, with an unclear D gene assignment. The sequencing input was blood. This TCR derives from a woman aged 30 to 39 with Graves' ophthalmopathy. The CDR3: CATRLTLNTGELFF. The DNA sequence is TGCGCCACCAGACTGACCCTAAACACCGGGGAGCTGTTTTTT.